This T cell receptor beta chain was captured by sequencing in a study of T cells in Graves' hyperthyroidism and ophthalmopathy. Study-level findings and limits: Model-based prediction identified ophthalmopathy a median 6.5 months prior to its onset.

The germline V gene has CDR1 SGHVS and CDR2 FQNEAQ. Between the trimmed V and J ends, which lost 1 base and 2 bases, there was a span of 11 bases. The CDR3 sequence is 15 residues long. Clinical symptoms, serum thyroxine, TRAb, thyroid ultrasound and orbital computed tomography informed diagnoses. PBMCs stemmed from over 7.5 ml fresh peripheral blood. Amplification of TCR beta CDR3 regions was performed using RNA transcripts as template. HTBI primers were the set used in a first-round RT-PCR of the TCR CDR3. From the multiplex PCR reads, TCRdb called clonotypes with MiXCR, one entry per CDR3 protein. The data hold about 350,000 distinct CDR3 sequences, with around 13% observed a single time. This clonotype was detected only a few times. Its antigen is not identified.

The sequence was obtained from a woman between 40 and 50 years old with Graves' ophthalmopathy. The V call is TRBV7-8, the J call TRBJ1-1; a weak D match, TRBD1 (5 bases). Material: blood. In DNA form, the CDR3 reads TGTGCCAGCAGCTTAGAAGGGACGCTTAACACTGAAGCTTTCTTT. This gives the protein CASSLEGTLNTEAFF.